One and the same sample provided the 2 T cell receptor beta chains below, sequenced in a study of T cell responses to AZD1222 COVID-19 vaccine. The table came from immunoSEQ multiplex PCR; TCRdb's copy has only in-frame clones and leaves some out. The sample lists around 100,000 clones; about 90% were seen once. The material sequenced was peripheral blood, taken on day 0 of AZD1222 vaccination. All receptors come from an adult in good health.

This sequence joins TRBV12-3 or TRBV12-4 and TRBJ1-1; 7 nucleotides match TRBD1. V shed 3 bases and J 6 bases; nucleotides not matched to a gene: 4. This CDR3 contains 13 residues. The CDR3: CASSFTGVPEAFF. CDR3 nucleotide sequence: TGTGCCAGCAGTTTTACAGGGGTCCCTGAAGCTTTCTTT.

The chain uses TRBV5-8 and TRBJ1-4; a possible D gene is TRBD1 (5 bases). This CDR3 region has 15 residues. Trimming pared 5 bases from V and 10 bases from J, leaving 21 bases between. The germline V gene has CDR1 SGHTS and CDR2 YDEGEE. The CDR3 DNA is TGTGCCAGCAGACCCGGGCCCTCCAAGGGGCGAAAACTGTTTTTT. Encoded protein: CASRPGPSKGRKLFF. Variable domain in full (rest from reference TRBV5-8 and TRBJ1-4): EAGVTQSPTHLIKTRGQQATLRCSPISGHTSVYWYQQALGLGLQFLLWYDEGEERNRGNFPPRFSGRQFPNYSSELNVNALELEDSALYLCASRPGPSKGRKLFFGSGTQLSVL.